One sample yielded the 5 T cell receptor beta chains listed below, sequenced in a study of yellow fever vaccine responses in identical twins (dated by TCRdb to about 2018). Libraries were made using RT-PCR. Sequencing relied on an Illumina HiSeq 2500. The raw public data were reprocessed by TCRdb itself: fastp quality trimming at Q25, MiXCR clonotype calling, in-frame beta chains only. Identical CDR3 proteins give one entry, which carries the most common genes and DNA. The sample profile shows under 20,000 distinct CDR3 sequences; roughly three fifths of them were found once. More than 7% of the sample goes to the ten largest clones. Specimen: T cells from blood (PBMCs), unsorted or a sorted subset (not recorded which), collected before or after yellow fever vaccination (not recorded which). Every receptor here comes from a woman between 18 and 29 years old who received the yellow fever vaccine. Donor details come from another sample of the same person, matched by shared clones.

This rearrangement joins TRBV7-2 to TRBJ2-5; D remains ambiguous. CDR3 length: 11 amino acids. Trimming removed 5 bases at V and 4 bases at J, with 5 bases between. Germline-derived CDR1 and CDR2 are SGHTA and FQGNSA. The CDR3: CASSRAETQYF. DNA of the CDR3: TGTGCCAGCAGCAGGGCAGAGACCCAGTACTTC.

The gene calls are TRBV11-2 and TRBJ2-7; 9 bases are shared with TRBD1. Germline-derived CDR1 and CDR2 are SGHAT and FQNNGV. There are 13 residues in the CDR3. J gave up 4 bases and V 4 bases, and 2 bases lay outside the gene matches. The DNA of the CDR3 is TGTGCCAGCAGCTATGACAGGGGGTACGAGCAGTACGTC. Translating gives CASSYDRGYEQYV.

CDR3 sequence reads: CASSSALNYGYTF. In DNA form, the CDR3 reads TGTGCCAGCAGTTCCGCACTCAACTATGGCTACACCTTC. This chain joins TRBV27 and TRBJ1-2; D is undetermined. The CDR3 totals 13 residues. V was trimmed by 4 bases and J by 2 bases, leaving 8 bases between them. Germline CDR1 reads MNHEY; CDR2 reads SMNVEV (reference sequence).

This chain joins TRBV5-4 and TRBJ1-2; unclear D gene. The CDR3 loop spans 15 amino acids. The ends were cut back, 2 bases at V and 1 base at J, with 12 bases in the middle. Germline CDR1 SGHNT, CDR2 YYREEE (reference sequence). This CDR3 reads CASSFPSVFNYGYTF. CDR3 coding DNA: TGTGCCAGCAGCTTTCCGAGCGTCTTTAACTATGGCTACACCTTC.

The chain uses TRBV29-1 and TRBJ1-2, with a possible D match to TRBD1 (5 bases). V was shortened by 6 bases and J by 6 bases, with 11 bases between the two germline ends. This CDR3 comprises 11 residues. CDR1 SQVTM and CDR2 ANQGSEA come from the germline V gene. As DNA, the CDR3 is TGCAGCGTCCTTTTGGGGGATGGCTACACCTTC. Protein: CSVLLGDGYTF.